Listed here are 20 T cell receptor beta chains from one sample, sequenced in a study of cytomegalovirus exposure and HLA in healthy donors. In the PCR, 60 Vbeta and 13 Jbeta primers were used. Using immunoSEQ multiplex PCR, the repertoire was profiled, and TCRdb retains in-frame clones only, with some absent. The sample consists of around 140,000 clones, roughly 78% of them appearing once. Sequencing used PBMCs. The source of these receptors is a female donor in good health and CMV-seronegative.

The chain has TRBV9 and TRBJ2-1; 9 nucleotides line up with TRBD1. The CDR3 covers 15 residues. Germline lookup yields CDR1 SGDLS and CDR2 YYNGEE. Trimming removed 0 bases from V and 8 bases from J; junction bases left unmatched: 6. CDR3 sequence reads: CASSVGWTGVDEQFF. DNA of the CDR3: TGTGCCAGCAGCGTAGGCTGGACAGGGGTTGATGAGCAGTTCTTC.

As DNA, the CDR3 is TGCGCCAGCGCGCATGGGCTAGGACCGGGGGGGCAGTTCTTC. It specifies CASAHGLGPGGQFF. The chain carries TRBV5-1 and TRBJ2-1; the match to TRBD2 covers 7 bases. The V and J ends lost 7 bases and 12 bases, in that order; junction bases with no gene match: 16. The germline gives CDR1 SGHRS, CDR2 YFSETQ. The CDR3 is made up of 14 amino acids.

The V and J genes are TRBV2 and TRBJ2-7; TRBD1 matches 9 bases. From germline, CDR1 is SNHLY and CDR2 FYNNEI. V lost 5 bases to trimming and J lost 7 bases; unmatched junction nucleotides: 12. The CDR3 loop spans 15 amino acids. For the CDR3, the DNA is TGTGCCAGCAGTCGGGACAGGGCGAACCCCTGGGAGCAGTACTTC. Its protein is CASSRDRANPWEQYF.

The chain is built from TRBV15 and TRBJ2-1; 8 nucleotides match TRBD2. Germline V gene data show CDR1 as LNHNV and CDR2 as YYDKDF (reference sequence). This CDR3 contains 16 residues. Unmatched junction bases numbered 9, after V lost 0 bases and J lost 8 bases. The CDR3 sequence: CATSRDRTGGPDEQFF. CDR3 in DNA: TGTGCCACCAGCAGAGATAGGACGGGAGGGCCTGATGAGCAGTTCTTC.

The chain combines TRBV30 with TRBJ2-5; D perhaps matches TRBD1 (6 bases). The DNA end is more similar to TRBJ2-7, so the J call may be wrong. The length of the CDR3 is 14 residues. Germline-derived CDR1 and CDR2 are GTSNPN and SVGIG (reference sequence). In DNA form, the CDR3 reads TGTGCCTGTGACTCGGAGACAGGCTCCTACGAGCAGTACTTC. As protein: CACDSETGSYEQYF.

The chain is built from TRBV2 and TRBJ1-6; TRBD1 is a possible D gene (5 bases). CDR3 length equals 13 residues. The V gene lost 8 bases and the J gene lost 6 bases, with 11 bases spanning the gap. Germline values: CDR1 SNHLY, CDR2 FYNNEI. The CDR3 DNA follows: TGTGCCAGCCAAGGGAGGGGTAATTCACCCCTCCACTTT. It specifies CASQGRGNSPLHF.

The chain carries TRBV4-2 and TRBJ2-3, with 7 bases that match TRBD2. The CDR3 is 15 amino acids. Germline V gene lookup returns CDR1 LGHNA and CDR2 YNFKEQ. Trimming took 5 bases from V and 5 from J; bases not matched to a gene: 10. The DNA of the CDR3 is TGTGCCAGCAGCGCCGGGGGAGGGTTGGTAGATACGCAGTATTTT. The encoded protein is CASSAGGGLVDTQYF.

Written as DNA, the CDR3 is TGTGCCTGGAGTGGGGGCCAGTATGGCTACACCTTC. Amino acids: CAWSGGQYGYTF. V and J are TRBV30 and TRBJ1-2, with D perhaps matching TRBD1 (5 bases). The CDR3 sequence is 12 residues long. Germline V gene lookup returns CDR1 GTSNPN and CDR2 SVGIG (reference sequence). V lost 1 base, J lost 5 bases, and 8 bases lay in between. Full variable domain (missing parts from reference TRBV30 and TRBJ1-2): SQTIHQWPATLVQPVGSPLSLECTVEGTSNPNLYWYRQAAGRGLQLLFYSVGIGQISSEVPQNLSASRPQDRQFILSSKKLLLSDSGFYLCAWSGGQYGYTFGSGTRLTVV.

The V and J genes are TRBV6-5 and TRBJ1-1, with a tentative D call TRBD1 (5 bases). The CDR3 contains 14 residues. V lost 7 bases and J 6 bases, leaving 18 bases between the germline ends. Germline V gene data show CDR1 as MNHEY and CDR2 as SVGAGI. CDR3 bases: TGTGCCAGCAAGTCCCCAGGGTCGGAGTCTGAAGCTTTCTTT. As protein: CASKSPGSESEAFF.

V and J are TRBV2 and TRBJ1-5; 11 positions match TRBD1. With V trimmed by 7 bases and J by 0 bases, 8 bases remained unmatched. There are 17 residues in the CDR3. Germline values: CDR1 SNHLY, CDR2 FYNNEI. The CDR3 loop is CASTGTGGWDSNQPQHF. CDR3 coding DNA: TGTGCCAGCACCGGGACAGGGGGGTGGGATAGCAATCAGCCCCAGCATTTT.

The chain employs TRBV5-8 and TRBJ1-2; D is perhaps TRBD1 (6 bases). This CDR3 is built from 14 residues. Germline-derived CDR1 and CDR2 are SGHTS and YDEGEE. The V end was cut by 7 bases, the J end by 7 bases, with 20 bases between. The CDR3 coding sequence is TGTGCCAGCTTCCCTCAAGGGGGATATGTTGGCTACACCTTC. Protein product: CASFPQGGYVGYTF. The full variable domain, in which reference TRBV5-8 and TRBJ1-2 provide the parts outside the CDR3, is EAGVTQSPTHLIKTRGQQATLRCSPISGHTSVYWYQQALGLGLQFLLWYDEGEERNRGNFPPRFSGRQFPNYSSELNVNALELEDSALYLCASFPQGGYVGYTFGSGTRLTVV.

The V gene is TRBV5-4, the J gene TRBJ2-7; TRBD2 aligns across 7 bases. Per germline, CDR1 SGHNT and CDR2 YYREEE (reference sequence). Trimming at V came to 4 bases and at J to 4 bases, leaving 8 bases not matched to a gene. This CDR3 is 14 amino acids long. The CDR3 nucleotides read TGTGCCAGCAGCCCGTCGGGACTATCTTACGAGCAGTACTTC. It yields the protein CASSPSGLSYEQYF.

Concerning this clone: A read error may account for a junction end that differs from germline. The V and J genes are TRBV7-7 and TRBJ2-1; 10 nucleotides line up with TRBD1. Germline V lookup: CDR1 SSHAT, CDR2 FNYEAQ (reference sequence). The CDR3 extends over 15 amino acids. The DNA of the CDR3 is TGTGCTAGCAGCTCGGGACAGGGGAGGTACAATGAGCAGTTCTTC. Amino acid sequence: CASSSGQGRYNEQFF. The whole variable domain, filled in from reference TRBV7-7 and TRBJ2-1, reads GAGVSQSPRYKVTKRGQDVTLRCDPISSHATLYWYQQALGQGPEFLTYFNYEAQPDKSGLPSDRFSAERPEGSISTLTIQRTEQRDSAMYRCASSSGQGRYNEQFFGPGTRLTVL.

The chain is built from TRBV2 and TRBJ1-1, with D possibly matching TRBD1 (6 bases). Trimming cost V 6 bases and J 3 bases, with 17 bases left between them. In germline, CDR1 is SNHLY, CDR2 FYNNEI. The length of the CDR3 is 15 residues. CDR3 sequence (DNA): TGTGCCAGCAGGGATACACAGGGCTGGGACACTGAAGCTTTCTTT. Translating it yields CASRDTQGWDTEAFF.

The chain combines TRBV19 with TRBJ2-1, with TRBD1 matching over 9 bases. Trimming took 3 bases from V and 9 from J; bases not matched to a gene: 6. The germline CDR1 and CDR2 sequences are LNHDA and SQIVND (reference sequence). The CDR3 is 14 residues long. The CDR3, as DNA: TGTGCCAGTAGTATCGACAGGGGGGGGAGTGAGCAGTTCTTC. Translated, it gives CASSIDRGGSEQFF.

This chain connects TRBV4-1 to TRBJ2-1, with D unresolved. V was shortened by 2 bases and J by 4 bases, with 6 bases between the two germline ends. Germline V lookup: CDR1 MGHRA, CDR2 YSYEKL. CDR3 length equals 13 residues. CDR3 region: CASSQTYYNEQFF. The CDR3 bases are TGCGCCAGCAGCCAAACCTATTACAATGAGCAGTTCTTC.

The chain links TRBV20-1 to TRBJ1-1, with D unclear. The V gene lost 0 bases and the J gene lost 7 bases, with 6 bases spanning the gap. Germline lookup yields CDR1 DFQATT and CDR2 SNEGSKA (reference sequence). This CDR3 has 11 amino acids. CDR3 in amino acids: CSARDLREAFF. In DNA, the CDR3 is TGCAGTGCTAGAGATCTACGTGAAGCTTTCTTT.

The V and J genes are TRBV5-1 and TRBJ2-1, with D maybe TRBD2 (6 bases). Trimming pared 4 bases from V and 0 bases from J, leaving 26 bases between. Germline loops: CDR1 SGHRS, CDR2 YFSETQ. The CDR3 covers 20 residues. For the CDR3, the DNA is TGCGCCAGCAGCCCCGACCCGGGACTCCCAGTTTTGGGCTCCTACAATGAGCAGTTCTTC. This encodes CASSPDPGLPVLGSYNEQFF.

The chain has TRBV7-8 and TRBJ1-3, with TRBD1 matching over 9 bases. The CDR3 extends over 17 amino acids. Trimming cost V 6 bases and J 2 bases; bases outside gene matches: 11. CDR1 and CDR2 (germline): SGHVS, FQNEAQ. CDR3 loop: CASSLTPGTGTGNTIYF. Here the CDR3 DNA reads TGTGCCAGCAGTTTGACCCCCGGGACAGGGACTGGAAACACCATATATTTT.

This clone occurred a few times. The gene calls are TRBV6-5 and TRBJ2-7, with D possibly matching TRBD2 (6 bases). Between the trimmed V and J ends, which lost 6 bases and 6 bases, there was a span of 15 bases. Germline V gives CDR1 MNHEY, CDR2 SVGAGI. This CDR3 is built from 13 residues. For the CDR3, the DNA is TGTGCCAGCAGGCCCAGCGGGTTCCGCGAGCAGTACTTC. This codes for CASRPSGFREQYF.